These 30 T cell receptor beta chains were sequenced from one sample in a study of PD-1 blockade in classical Hodgkin lymphoma. Every patient experienced relapse after autologous stem cell transplantation, and brentuximab vedotin exposure varied. Some clones are missing from TCRdb's copy, which holds only in-frame ones; the method was immunoSEQ multiplex PCR. The data show under 95,000 clones, nearly 95% seen once. Sequenced material: peripheral blood mononuclear cells (PBMCs), taken before the second cycle of nivolumab. All receptors come from a human donor with classical Hodgkin lymphoma.

The gene calls are TRBV19 and TRBJ2-7; TRBD2 matches 9 bases. The germline gives CDR1 LNHDA, CDR2 SQIVND (reference sequence). The trim removed 5 bases at V and 7 bases at J, leaving 9 bases unmatched. The CDR3 spans 14 residues. In DNA, the CDR3 is TGTGCCAGTAGTCAGACTAGCGGCTCGGGGGAGCAGTACTTC. Residues: CASSQTSGSGEQYF. Full variable domain (rest looked up from reference TRBV19 and TRBJ2-7): DGGITQSPKYLFRKEGQNVTLSCEQNLNHDAMYWYRQDPGQGLRLIYYSQIVNDFQKGDIAEGYSVSREKKESFPLTVTSAQKNPTAFYLCASSQTSGSGEQYFGPGTRLTVT.

The rearrangement joins TRBV28 to TRBJ1-2; D call uncertain. V lost 8 bases to trimming and J lost 3 bases, with 22 bases between them. CDR3 length: 16 amino acids. In germline, CDR1 is MDHEN, CDR2 SYDVKM. CDR3 protein: CASRPSEGQADYGYTF. The CDR3 region has the DNA TGTGCCAGCCGCCCTTCGGAGGGCCAGGCGGACTATGGCTACACCTTC.

The rearrangement joins TRBV28 to TRBJ2-6; 10 bases are shared with TRBD2. The CDR3 is 18 amino acids. V lost 6 bases, J lost 0 bases, and 8 bases stayed unmatched. Germline V gene data show CDR1 as MDHEN and CDR2 as SYDVKM. The CDR3, as DNA: TGTGCCAGCAGGGTTAGCGGGGGGACCGGCTCTGGGGCCAACGTCCTGACTTTC. Encoded protein: CASRVSGGTGSGANVLTF.

This clone occurred once. This chain links TRBV18 with TRBJ1-3; D gene unclear. Trimming removed 3 bases from V and 0 bases from J, with 12 bases in between. CDR3 length: 16 residues. Looked up from germline, CDR1 is KGHSH and CDR2 is LQKENI. The CDR3 is CASSPIRVSSGNTIYF. The DNA of the CDR3 is TGTGCCAGCTCACCGATCCGGGTCAGCTCTGGAAACACCATATATTTT. Drawing the rest from reference TRBV18 and TRBJ1-3, the complete variable domain is NAGVMQNPRHLVRRRGQEARLRCSPMKGHSHVYWYRQLPEEGLKFMVYLQKENIIDESGMPKERFSAEFPKEGPSILRIQQVVRGDSAAYFCASSPIRVSSGNTIYFGEGSWLTVV.

V is TRBV11-2 and J is TRBJ2-1, with D unclear. With 5 bases removed from V and 8 bases from J, the gap between germline ends came to 13 bases. The CDR3 extends over 13 amino acids. The germline V gene encodes CDR1 SGHAT and CDR2 FQNNGV. The CDR3 DNA reads TGTGCCAGCAGCCCTCCCCGTAGGTATGAGCAGTTCTTC. It encodes CASSPPRRYEQFF. The full variable domain, in which reference TRBV11-2 and TRBJ2-1 provide the parts outside the CDR3, is EAGVAQSPRYKIIEKRQSVAFWCNPISGHATLYWYQQILGQGPKLLIQFQNNGVVDDSQLPKDRFSAERLKGVDSTLKIQPAKLEDSAVYLCASSPPRRYEQFFGPGTRLTVL.

The rearrangement uses TRBV11-3 and TRBJ2-7; D is ambiguous. Between the trimmed V and J ends, which lost 8 bases and 2 bases, there was a span of 7 bases. Germline assignment: CDR1 SGHNT and CDR2 YENEEA. The CDR3 runs 11 residues. The CDR3 nucleotides read TGTGCCAGCGTGGACCCCTACGAGCAGTACTTC. It translates to CASVDPYEQYF.

CDR3 bases: TGTGCCAGTAAACAGGGGCATAGCACCGGGGAGCTGTTTTTT. It yields the protein CASKQGHSTGELFF. The chain links TRBV19 to TRBJ2-2, with 7 bases matching TRBD1. Germline trimming cut 7 bases from V and 4 bases from J; bases unmatched to any gene: 6. Germline-derived CDR1 and CDR2 are LNHDA and SQIVND (reference sequence). The CDR3 is 14 amino acids.

This chain joins TRBV30 and TRBJ1-2; D is unresolved. This CDR3 region has 15 residues. Germline CDR1 reads GTSNPN; CDR2 reads SVGIG (reference sequence). The ends were cut back, 2 bases at V and 3 bases at J, with 16 bases in the middle. The CDR3 here is CAWSSGQNLYYGYTF. The CDR3 DNA follows: TGTGCCTGGAGTAGCGGGCAGAACCTCTACTATGGCTACACCTTC. Full variable domain (outside the CDR3, taken from reference TRBV30 and TRBJ1-2): SQTIHQWPATLVQPVGSPLSLECTVEGTSNPNLYWYRQAAGRGLQLLFYSVGIGQISSEVPQNLSASRPQDRQFILSSKKLLLSDSGFYLCAWSSGQNLYYGYTFGSGTRLTVV.

The chain has TRBV5-1 and TRBJ2-3, with TRBD2 identical over 9 bases. J was trimmed by 7 bases and V by 7 bases; bases with no gene match: 10. Germline CDR1 is SGHRS and CDR2 is YFSETQ. CDR3 size: 14 residues. The CDR3 sequence is CASGPASGTNTQYF. CDR3 sequence (DNA): TGCGCCAGCGGACCTGCTAGCGGGACGAATACGCAGTATTTT.

The chain combines TRBV27 with TRBJ1-5; D remains unclear. In germline, CDR1 is MNHEY, CDR2 SMNVEV (reference sequence). This CDR3 contains 16 residues. The V end lost 2 bases, the J end lost 0 bases, and 11 bases lay between the germline ends. CDR3 in amino acids: CASSLSGPSSNQPQHF. As DNA, the CDR3 is TGTGCCAGCAGTTTAAGTGGGCCCTCTAGCAATCAGCCCCAGCATTTT.

The V and J genes are TRBV11-2 and TRBJ1-4; perhaps TRBD1 as D (6 bases). The V gene's germline CDR1 is SGHAT and CDR2 FQNNGV. This CDR3 contains 12 residues. V lost 2 bases, J lost 8 bases, and 6 bases lay in between. CDR3 bases: TGTGCCAGCAGCTTAAGGGGGGAAAAACTGTTTTTT. It specifies CASSLRGEKLFF.

This chain uses TRBV27 with TRBJ1-5; D not certain. Germline CDR1 MNHEY, CDR2 SMNVEV (reference sequence). The CDR3 runs 13 residues. V was clipped by 4 bases and J by 1 base, with 5 bases between them. The CDR3 protein is CASSYLSNQPQHF. The CDR3 DNA follows: TGTGCCAGCAGTTATCTCAGCAATCAGCCCCAGCATTTT.

Only a few counts were recorded for this clone. The V and J genes are TRBV6-6 and TRBJ1-5; a weak D match, TRBD1 (5 bases). This CDR3 has 15 residues. Trimming took off 7 bases at V and 7 bases at J, with 20 bases between the two ends. In germline, CDR1 is MNHNY, CDR2 SVGAGI (reference sequence). The CDR3 nucleotides read TGTGCCAGCACCTGGACTGGGACTGGCGTCCAGCCCCAGCATTTT. This gives the protein CASTWTGTGVQPQHF.

The chain joins TRBV6-1 to TRBJ2-1; possible D gene TRBD2, 5 bases. The CDR3 is 8 residues long. V lost 8 bases and J 12 bases, leaving 5 bases between the germline ends. From germline, CDR1 is MNHNS and CDR2 SASEGT. DNA for the CDR3: TGTGCCAGCCGGGGGCAGTTCTTC. Protein: CASRGQFF.

V usage is TRBV30 and J usage is TRBJ2-7; 9 nucleotides align to TRBD1. Germline loops: CDR1 GTSNPN, CDR2 SVGIG (reference sequence). V was pared by 0 bases and J by 1 base, with 13 bases of the junction left unmatched. The CDR3 sequence is 18 residues long. The CDR3 is CAWSVSPTGTGMSYEQYF. CDR3 sequence (DNA): TGTGCCTGGAGTGTAAGCCCGACCGGGACAGGGATGTCCTACGAGCAGTACTTC. Full variable domain (remainder filled in from reference TRBV30 and TRBJ2-7): SQTIHQWPATLVQPVGSPLSLECTVEGTSNPNLYWYRQAAGRGLQLLFYSVGIGQISSEVPQNLSASRPQDRQFILSSKKLLLSDSGFYLCAWSVSPTGTGMSYEQYFGPGTRLTVT.

The CDR3: CASSPRDSLSEAFF. The CDR3 nucleotides read TGTGCCAGCAGCCCGCGGGACAGTCTCTCTGAAGCTTTCTTT. The rearrangement joins TRBV11-3 to TRBJ1-1, with 7 bases fitting TRBD1. After removal of 5 bases from V and 6 bases from J, the junction contained 9 bases not matched to a gene. The germline V gene encodes CDR1 SGHNT and CDR2 YENEEA. This CDR3 has 14 amino acids.

This rearrangement joins TRBV6-4 to TRBJ1-4; 8 bases fit TRBD1. There are 21 residues in the CDR3. V lost 2 bases, J lost 7 bases, and 24 bases stayed unmatched. CDR1 is MRHNA, CDR2 SNTAGT, per germline. The CDR3 bases are TGTGCCAGCAGTGACCCAATAGGTTTGGCAGGGGGCAGGCGGGAAGGTGAAAAACTGTTTTTT. It yields the protein CASSDPIGLAGGRREGEKLFF.

The chain carries TRBV30 and TRBJ1-1, with unresolved D. Trimming took off 3 bases at V and 5 bases at J, with 4 bases between the two ends. This CDR3 comprises 10 residues. Germline CDR1 reads GTSNPN; CDR2 reads SVGIG (reference sequence). This CDR3 is CAWRGTEAFF. CDR3 nucleotides: TGTGCCTGGAGGGGGACTGAAGCTTTCTTT.

V is TRBV5-4 and J is TRBJ2-2, with 7 bases lining up with TRBD1. The CDR3 sequence is 13 residues long. The J segment lost 6 bases and the V segment lost 4 bases, leaving 3 bases of the junction unmatched. The germline V gene has CDR1 SGHNT and CDR2 YYREEE (reference sequence). The CDR3 reads CASSLQGAGELFF. DNA for the CDR3: TGTGCCAGCAGCCTTCAGGGGGCCGGGGAGCTGTTTTTT.

The rearrangement links TRBV5-1 to TRBJ2-7, with a tentative D call TRBD2 (6 bases). The V gene lost 2 bases and the J gene lost 5 bases, with 14 bases spanning the gap. The germline CDR1 and CDR2 sequences are SGHRS and YFSETQ. The CDR3 totals 14 residues. CDR3 amino acids: CASSFTAGSNEQYF. In DNA, the CDR3 is TGCGCCAGCAGCTTTACGGCGGGGTCCAACGAGCAGTACTTC.

The chain joins TRBV5-1 to TRBJ2-1, with TRBD2 matching over 12 bases. V shed 2 bases, J shed 0 bases, and the junction held 12 bases outside the gene matches. CDR3 size: 20 residues. The germline gives CDR1 SGHRS, CDR2 YFSETQ. Here the CDR3 reads CASSFRGASGRVSSYNEQFF. CDR3 nucleotide sequence: TGCGCCAGCAGCTTTAGAGGCGCTAGCGGGAGGGTTAGCTCCTACAATGAGCAGTTCTTC. Looking up the rest from reference TRBV5-1 and TRBJ2-1 gives the full variable domain: KAGVTQTPRYLIKTRGQQVTLSCSPISGHRSVSWYQQTPGQGLQFLFEYFSETQRNKGNFPGRFSGRQFSNSRSEMNVSTLELGDSALYLCASSFRGASGRVSSYNEQFFGPGTRLTVL.

V gene TRBV5-1 combines with J gene TRBJ2-6, with 7 bases aligning to TRBD2. With 7 bases clipped from V and 0 bases from J, the junction kept 7 bases outside the gene matches. Germline lookup yields CDR1 SGHRS and CDR2 YFSETQ. The CDR3 covers 16 residues. The CDR3 coding sequence is TGCGCCAGCGGGGAGGGGACCAACTCTGGGGCCAACGTCCTGACTTTC. Translation gives CASGEGTNSGANVLTF.

The chain uses TRBV19 and TRBJ1-1, with D unclear. The germline V gene has CDR1 LNHDA and CDR2 SQIVND (reference sequence). The CDR3 sequence is 14 residues long. V shed 6 bases and J shed 3 bases, with 14 bases lying between them. This chain's CDR3 is CASSRAQADTEAFF. The DNA of the CDR3 is TGTGCCAGTAGCCGGGCCCAAGCGGACACTGAAGCTTTCTTT.

The rearrangement uses TRBV10-2 and TRBJ2-5; no definite D call. CDR3 length: 17 amino acids. The germline gives CDR1 WSHSY, CDR2 SAAADI. V was trimmed by 0 bases and J by 2 bases, leaving 16 bases between them. The CDR3 DNA follows: TGCGCCAGCAGTGAGTCCCCGGGCCGCCTGGGGCAAGAGACCCAGTACTTC. It yields the protein CASSESPGRLGQETQYF.

The V gene is TRBV13, the J gene TRBJ2-1; 14 bases match TRBD2. Germline V lookup: CDR1 PRHDT, CDR2 FYEKMQ (reference sequence). Trimming took 5 bases from V and 2 from J; bases not matched to a gene: 5. The CDR3 sequence is 17 residues long. The CDR3 region is CASSPTSGRAAYNEQFF. CDR3 coding DNA: TGTGCCAGCAGCCCGACTAGCGGGAGGGCAGCCTACAATGAGCAGTTCTTC. The full variable domain, rest sourced from reference TRBV13 and TRBJ2-1, is AAGVIQSPRHLIKEKRETATLKCYPIPRHDTVYWYQQGPGQDPQFLISFYEKMQSDKGSIPDRFSAQQFSDYHSELNMSSLELGDSALYFCASSPTSGRAAYNEQFFGPGTRLTVL.

This sequence joins TRBV4-2 and TRBJ1-2; D gene uncertain. The CDR3 has 14 residues. The V end lost 7 bases, the J end lost 0 bases, and 12 bases lay between the germline ends. The germline CDR1 and CDR2 sequences are LGHNA and YNFKEQ. The CDR3 sequence is CASNAIGSNYGYTF. CDR3 sequence (DNA): TGTGCCAGCAACGCCATTGGCTCTAACTATGGCTACACCTTC.

V and J are TRBV5-4 and TRBJ2-7, with 7 positions matching TRBD2. This CDR3 contains 14 residues. Germline loops: CDR1 SGHNT, CDR2 YYREEE (reference sequence). With V trimmed by 1 base and J by 7 bases, 8 bases remained unmatched. Written as DNA, the CDR3 is TGTGCCAGCAGCTTGACTAGCGTCCCCTTAGAGCAGTACTTC. It is translated as CASSLTSVPLEQYF.

The chain couples TRBV4-1 to TRBJ2-1; possible D gene TRBD2, 6 bases. CDR3 length: 15 residues. Deletions cut 8 bases from V and 2 bases from J, with 16 bases between. The germline V gene encodes CDR1 MGHRA and CDR2 YSYEKL. CDR3 protein: CASAREPAPYNEQFF. CDR3 in DNA: TGCGCCAGCGCTCGGGAGCCCGCGCCCTACAATGAGCAGTTCTTC.

This clone was found a few times. The chain has TRBV6-1 and TRBJ1-2; weak D call: TRBD1 (6 bases). The V gene lost 4 bases and the J gene lost 2 bases, with 14 bases spanning the gap. The CDR3 consists of 15 residues. The germline gives CDR1 MNHNS, CDR2 SASEGT. CDR3 sequence: CASSVRGTQNYGYTF. The CDR3 region has the DNA TGTGCCAGCAGTGTCCGAGGGACACAGAACTATGGCTACACCTTC.

This clone occurred a few times. The chain recombines TRBV7-3 with TRBJ1-1, with 7 nucleotides matching TRBD1. CDR3 size: 15 residues. From germline, CDR1 is SGHTA and CDR2 FQGTGA. V lost 5 bases to trimming and J lost 4 bases; unmatched junction nucleotides: 10. The chain's CDR3 is CASSASGGGGTEAFF. CDR3 DNA: TGTGCCAGCAGCGCGTCAGGGGGGGGCGGCACTGAAGCTTTCTTT. Drawing the rest from reference TRBV7-3 and TRBJ1-1, the complete variable domain is GAGVSQTPSNKVTEKGKYVELRCDPISGHTALYWYRQSLGQGPEFLIYFQGTGAADDSGLPNDRFFAVRPEGSVSTLKIQRTERGDSAVYLCASSASGGGGTEAFFGQGTRLTVV.